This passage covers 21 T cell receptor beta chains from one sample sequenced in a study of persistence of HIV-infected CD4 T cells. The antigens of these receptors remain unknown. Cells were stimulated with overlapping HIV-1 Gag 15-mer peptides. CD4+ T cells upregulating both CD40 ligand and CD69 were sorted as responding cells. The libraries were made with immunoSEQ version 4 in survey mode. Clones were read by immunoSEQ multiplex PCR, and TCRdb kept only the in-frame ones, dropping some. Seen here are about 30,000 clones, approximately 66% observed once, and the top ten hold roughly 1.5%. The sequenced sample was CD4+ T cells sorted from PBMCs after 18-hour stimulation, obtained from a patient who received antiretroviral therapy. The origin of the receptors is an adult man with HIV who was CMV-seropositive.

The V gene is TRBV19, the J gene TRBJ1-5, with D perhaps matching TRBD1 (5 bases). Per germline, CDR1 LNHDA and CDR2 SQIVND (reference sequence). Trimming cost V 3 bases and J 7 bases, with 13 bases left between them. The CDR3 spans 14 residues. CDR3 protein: CASSMLEPGQPQHF. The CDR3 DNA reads TGTGCCAGTAGTATGTTGGAGCCAGGGCAGCCCCAGCATTTT.

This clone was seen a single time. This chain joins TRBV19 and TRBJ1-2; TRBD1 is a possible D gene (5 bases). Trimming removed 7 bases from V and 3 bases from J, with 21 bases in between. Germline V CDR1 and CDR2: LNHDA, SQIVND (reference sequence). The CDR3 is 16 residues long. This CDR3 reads CASTDPSLGRHYGYTF. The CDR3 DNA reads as TGTGCCAGTACCGACCCCAGCTTGGGACGGCACTATGGCTACACCTTC. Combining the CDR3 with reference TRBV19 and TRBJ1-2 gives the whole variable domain DGGITQSPKYLFRKEGQNVTLSCEQNLNHDAMYWYRQDPGQGLRLIYYSQIVNDFQKGDIAEGYSVSREKKESFPLTVTSAQKNPTAFYLCASTDPSLGRHYGYTFGSGTRLTVV.

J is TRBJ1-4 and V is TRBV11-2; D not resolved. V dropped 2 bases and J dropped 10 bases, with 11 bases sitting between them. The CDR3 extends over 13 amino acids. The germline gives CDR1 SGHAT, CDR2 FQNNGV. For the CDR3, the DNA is TGTGCCAGCAGCTTAAATCGGGAGGGAAAACTGTTTTTT. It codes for CASSLNREGKLFF. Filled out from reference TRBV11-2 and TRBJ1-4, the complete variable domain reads EAGVAQSPRYKIIEKRQSVAFWCNPISGHATLYWYQQILGQGPKLLIQFQNNGVVDDSQLPKDRFSAERLKGVDSTLKIQPAKLEDSAVYLCASSLNREGKLFFGSGTQLSVL.

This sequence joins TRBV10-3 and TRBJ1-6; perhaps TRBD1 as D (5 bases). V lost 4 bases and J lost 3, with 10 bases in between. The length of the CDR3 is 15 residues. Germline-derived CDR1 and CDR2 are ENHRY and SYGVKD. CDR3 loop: CAISAGQGYNSPLHF. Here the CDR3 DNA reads TGTGCCATCAGTGCGGGGCAGGGCTATAATTCACCCCTCCACTTT.

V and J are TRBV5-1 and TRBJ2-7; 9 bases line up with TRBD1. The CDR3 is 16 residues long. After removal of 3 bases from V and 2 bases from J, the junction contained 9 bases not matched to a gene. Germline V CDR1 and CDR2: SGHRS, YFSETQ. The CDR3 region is CASSSGQGMGTYEQYF. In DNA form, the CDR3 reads TGCGCCAGCAGCTCGGGACAGGGAATGGGGACCTACGAGCAGTACTTC.

The CDR3, as DNA: TGTGCCAGCAGCCCAACGGGACACCAGGGTCAGCCCCAGCATTTT. It translates to CASSPTGHQGQPQHF. The chain is built from TRBV3-1 (or the pseudogene TRBV3-2) and TRBJ1-5, with D possibly matching TRBD1 (6 bases). Trimming removed 4 bases from V and 6 bases from J, with 16 bases in between. The CDR3 is made up of 15 amino acids. Germline V gene sequence: CDR1 LGHDT, CDR2 YNNKEL (reference sequence).

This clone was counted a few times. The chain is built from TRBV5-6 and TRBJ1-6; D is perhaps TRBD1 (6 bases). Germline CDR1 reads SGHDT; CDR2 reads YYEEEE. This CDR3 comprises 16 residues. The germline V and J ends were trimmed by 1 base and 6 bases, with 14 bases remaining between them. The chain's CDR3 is CASSLSQGRANSPLHF. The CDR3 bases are TGTGCCAGCAGCTTGTCCCAGGGGAGGGCTAATTCACCCCTCCACTTT.

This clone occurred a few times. The CDR3 loop reads CASSIGGGGNTIYF. As DNA, the CDR3 is TGTGCCAGTAGTATCGGGGGAGGTGGAAACACCATATATTTT. The chain couples TRBV19 to TRBJ1-3; perhaps TRBD1 as D (5 bases). V lost 3 bases and J lost 3, with 9 bases in between. The CDR3 spans 14 residues. Looked up from germline, CDR1 is LNHDA and CDR2 is SQIVND (reference sequence).

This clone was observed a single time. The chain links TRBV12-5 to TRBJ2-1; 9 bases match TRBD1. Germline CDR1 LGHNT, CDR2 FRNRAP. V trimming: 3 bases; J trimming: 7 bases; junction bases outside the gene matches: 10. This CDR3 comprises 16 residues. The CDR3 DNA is TGTGCTAGTGGTTTTCCTACAGGGGGCCGGGGGAATGAGCAGTTCTTC. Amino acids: CASGFPTGGRGNEQFF. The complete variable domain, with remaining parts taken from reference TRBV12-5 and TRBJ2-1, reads DARVTQTPRHKVTEMGQEVTMRCQPILGHNTVFWYRQTMMQGLELLAYFRNRAPLDDSGMPKDRFSAEMPDATLATLKIQPSEPRDSAVYFCASGFPTGGRGNEQFFGPGTRLTVL.

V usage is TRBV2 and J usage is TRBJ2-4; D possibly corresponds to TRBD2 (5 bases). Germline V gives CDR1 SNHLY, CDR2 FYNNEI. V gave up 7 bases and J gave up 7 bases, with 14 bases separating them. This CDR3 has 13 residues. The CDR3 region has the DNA TGTGCCAGCACCAACGGGATTTCCAACATTCAGTACTTC. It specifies CASTNGISNIQYF.

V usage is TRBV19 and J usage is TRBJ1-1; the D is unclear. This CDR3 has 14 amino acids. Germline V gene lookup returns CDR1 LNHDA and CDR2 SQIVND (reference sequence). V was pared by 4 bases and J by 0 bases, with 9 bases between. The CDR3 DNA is TGTGCCAGTAGTAATCCGGGTGTGAACACTGAAGCTTTCTTT. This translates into CASSNPGVNTEAFF.

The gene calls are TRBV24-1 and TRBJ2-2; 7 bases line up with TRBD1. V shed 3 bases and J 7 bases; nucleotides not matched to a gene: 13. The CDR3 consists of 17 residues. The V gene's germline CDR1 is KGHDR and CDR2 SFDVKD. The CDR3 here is CATSDTRDSRLSGELFF. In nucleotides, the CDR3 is TGTGCCACCAGTGATACCCGGGACAGCCGCTTAAGCGGGGAGCTGTTTTTT.

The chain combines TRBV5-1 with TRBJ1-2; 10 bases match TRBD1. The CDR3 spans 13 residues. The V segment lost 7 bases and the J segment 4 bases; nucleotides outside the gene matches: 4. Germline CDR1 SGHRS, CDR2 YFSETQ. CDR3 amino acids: CASEWDRGYGYTF. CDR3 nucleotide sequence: TGCGCCAGCGAGTGGGACAGGGGCTATGGCTACACCTTC.

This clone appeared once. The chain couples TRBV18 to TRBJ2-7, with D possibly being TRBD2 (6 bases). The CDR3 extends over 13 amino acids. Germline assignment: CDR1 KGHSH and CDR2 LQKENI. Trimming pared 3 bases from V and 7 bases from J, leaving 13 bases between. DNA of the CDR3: TGTGCCAGCTCACCGTCAGTGGGGGGAGAGCAGTACTTC. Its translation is CASSPSVGGEQYF.

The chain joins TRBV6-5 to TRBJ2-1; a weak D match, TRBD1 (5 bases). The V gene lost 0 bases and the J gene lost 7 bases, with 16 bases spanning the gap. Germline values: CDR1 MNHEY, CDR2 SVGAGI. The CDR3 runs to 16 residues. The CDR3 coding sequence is TGTGCCAGCAGTTACTCGAGCAGGGAAGGCGAGAATGAGCAGTTCTTC. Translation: CASSYSSREGENEQFF.

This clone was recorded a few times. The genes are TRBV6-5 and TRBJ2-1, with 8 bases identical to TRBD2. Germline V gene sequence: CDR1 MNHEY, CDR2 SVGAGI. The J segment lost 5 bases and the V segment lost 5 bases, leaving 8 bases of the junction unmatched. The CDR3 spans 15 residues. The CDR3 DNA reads TGTGCCAGCAGTCTCCGGACTAGCAGTGACAATGAGCAGTTCTTC. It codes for CASSLRTSSDNEQFF.

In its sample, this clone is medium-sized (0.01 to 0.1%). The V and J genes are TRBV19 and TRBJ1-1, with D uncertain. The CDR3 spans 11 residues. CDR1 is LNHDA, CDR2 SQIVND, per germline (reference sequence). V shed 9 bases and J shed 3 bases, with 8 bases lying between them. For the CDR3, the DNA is TGTGCCAGCCGGCGGTACACTGAAGCTTTCTTT. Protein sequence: CASRRYTEAFF.

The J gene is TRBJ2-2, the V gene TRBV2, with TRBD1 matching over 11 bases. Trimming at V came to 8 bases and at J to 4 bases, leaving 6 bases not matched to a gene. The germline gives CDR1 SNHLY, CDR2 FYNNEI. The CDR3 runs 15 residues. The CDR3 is CASVAGTGGTGELFF. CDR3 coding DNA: TGTGCCAGCGTCGCCGGGACAGGGGGCACCGGGGAGCTGTTTTTT.

The CDR3 DNA sequence: TGTGCCAGCAGCTTAGACCGGGGGAGGGTTGTCAACTATGGCTACACCTTC. Translation gives CASSLDRGRVVNYGYTF. The chain combines TRBV7-8 with TRBJ1-2; D is possibly TRBD1 (5 bases). V was pared by 1 base and J by 2 bases, with 17 bases between. Germline CDR1 is SGHVS and CDR2 is FQNEAQ. The CDR3 is 17 residues long.

The CDR3 spells CASSLSGGANEQFF. The CDR3 nucleotides read TGTGCCAGCAGCTTAAGCGGGGGGGCCAATGAGCAGTTCTTC. This chain links TRBV4-2 with TRBJ2-1, with 10 positions matching TRBD2. CDR1 and CDR2 from the germline V gene are LGHNA and YNFKEQ. V shed 5 bases and J 6 bases; nucleotides not matched to a gene: 4. The CDR3 is made up of 14 amino acids.

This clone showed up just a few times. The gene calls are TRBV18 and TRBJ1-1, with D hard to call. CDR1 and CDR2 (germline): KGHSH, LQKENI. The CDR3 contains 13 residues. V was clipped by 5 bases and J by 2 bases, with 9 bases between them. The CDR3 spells CASSKGVNTEAFF. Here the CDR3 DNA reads TGTGCCAGCTCAAAGGGAGTAAACACTGAAGCTTTCTTT.